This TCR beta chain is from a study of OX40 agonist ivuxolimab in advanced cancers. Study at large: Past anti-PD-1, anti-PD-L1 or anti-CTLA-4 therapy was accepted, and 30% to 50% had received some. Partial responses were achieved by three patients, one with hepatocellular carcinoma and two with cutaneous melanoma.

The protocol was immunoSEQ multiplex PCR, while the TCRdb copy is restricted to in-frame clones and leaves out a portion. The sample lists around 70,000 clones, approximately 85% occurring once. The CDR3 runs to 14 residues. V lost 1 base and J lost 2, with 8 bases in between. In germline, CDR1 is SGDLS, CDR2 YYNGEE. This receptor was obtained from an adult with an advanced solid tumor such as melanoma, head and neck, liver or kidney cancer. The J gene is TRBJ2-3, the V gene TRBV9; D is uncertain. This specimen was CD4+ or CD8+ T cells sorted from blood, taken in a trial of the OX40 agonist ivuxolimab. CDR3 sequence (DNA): TGTGCCAGCAGCGTAACCCGGTCCACAGATACGCAGTATTTT. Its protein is CASSVTRSTDTQYF.